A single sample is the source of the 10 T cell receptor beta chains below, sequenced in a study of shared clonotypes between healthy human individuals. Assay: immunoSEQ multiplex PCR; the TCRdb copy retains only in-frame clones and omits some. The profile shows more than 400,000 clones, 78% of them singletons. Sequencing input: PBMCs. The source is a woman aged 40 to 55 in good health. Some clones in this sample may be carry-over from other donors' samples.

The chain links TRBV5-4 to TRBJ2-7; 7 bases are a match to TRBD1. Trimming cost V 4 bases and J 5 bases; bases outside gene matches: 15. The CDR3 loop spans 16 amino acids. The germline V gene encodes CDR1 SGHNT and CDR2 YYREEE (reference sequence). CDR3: CASSSYRGSPSHEQYF. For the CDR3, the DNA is TGTGCCAGCAGCAGCTACAGGGGTTCCCCTTCCCACGAGCAGTACTTC.

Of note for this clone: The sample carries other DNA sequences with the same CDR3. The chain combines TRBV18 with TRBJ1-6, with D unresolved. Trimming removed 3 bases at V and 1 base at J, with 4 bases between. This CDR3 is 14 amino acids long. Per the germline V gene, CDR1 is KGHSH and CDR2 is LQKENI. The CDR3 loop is CASSPSSYNSPLHF. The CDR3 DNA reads TGTGCCAGCTCACCTAGTTCCTATAATTCACCCCTCCACTTT.

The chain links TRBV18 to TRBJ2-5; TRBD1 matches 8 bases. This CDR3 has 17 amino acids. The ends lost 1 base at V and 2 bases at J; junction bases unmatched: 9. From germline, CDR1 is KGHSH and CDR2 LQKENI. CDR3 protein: CASSPRGGTGDQETQYF. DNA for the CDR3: TGTGCCAGCTCACCACGCGGTGGGACAGGAGATCAAGAGACCCAGTACTTC. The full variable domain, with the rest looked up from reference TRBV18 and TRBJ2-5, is NAGVMQNPRHLVRRRGQEARLRCSPMKGHSHVYWYRQLPEEGLKFMVYLQKENIIDESGMPKERFSAEFPKEGPSILRIQQVVRGDSAAYFCASSPRGGTGDQETQYFGPGTRLLVL.

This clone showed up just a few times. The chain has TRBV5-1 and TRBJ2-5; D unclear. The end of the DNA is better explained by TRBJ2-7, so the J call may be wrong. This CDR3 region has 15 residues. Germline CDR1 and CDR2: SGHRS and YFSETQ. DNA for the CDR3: TGCGCCAGCAGCTTGGAAGGATCCAGAGCCTACGAGCAGTACTTC. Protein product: CASSLEGSRAYEQYF.

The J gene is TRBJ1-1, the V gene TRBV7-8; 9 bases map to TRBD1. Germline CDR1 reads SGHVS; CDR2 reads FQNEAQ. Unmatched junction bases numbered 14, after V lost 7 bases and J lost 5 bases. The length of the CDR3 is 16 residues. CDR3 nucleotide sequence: TGTGCCAGCACCCTATATGGTGGGACAGGGAGGACTGAAGCTTTCTTT. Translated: CASTLYGGTGRTEAFF. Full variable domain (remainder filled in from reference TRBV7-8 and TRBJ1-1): GAGVSQSPRYKVAKRGQDVALRCDPISGHVSLFWYQQALGQGPEFLTYFQNEAQLDKSGLPSDRFFAERPEGSVSTLKIQRTQQEDSAVYLCASTLYGGTGRTEAFFGQGTRLTVV.

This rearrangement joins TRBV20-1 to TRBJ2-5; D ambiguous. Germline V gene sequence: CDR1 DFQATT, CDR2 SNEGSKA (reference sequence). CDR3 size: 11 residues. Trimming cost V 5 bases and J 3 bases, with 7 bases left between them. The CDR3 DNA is TGCAGTGCTCTTGGGGAAGAGACCCAGTACTTC. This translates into CSALGEETQYF.

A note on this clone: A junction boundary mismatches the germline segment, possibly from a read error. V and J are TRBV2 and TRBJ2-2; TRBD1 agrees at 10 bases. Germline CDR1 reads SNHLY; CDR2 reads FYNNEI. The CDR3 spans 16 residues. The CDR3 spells CASSGTGVGLTGGLFF. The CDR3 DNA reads TGTGCCAGCTCCGGGACAGGGGTCGGTCTAACCGGGGGGCTGTTTTTT. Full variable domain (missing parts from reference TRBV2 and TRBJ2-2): EPEVTQTPSHQVTQMGQEVILRCVPISNHLYFYWYRQILGQKVEFLVSFYNNEISEKSEIFDDQFSVERPDGSNFTLKIRSTKLEDSAMYFCASSGTGVGLTGGLFFGEGSRLTVL.

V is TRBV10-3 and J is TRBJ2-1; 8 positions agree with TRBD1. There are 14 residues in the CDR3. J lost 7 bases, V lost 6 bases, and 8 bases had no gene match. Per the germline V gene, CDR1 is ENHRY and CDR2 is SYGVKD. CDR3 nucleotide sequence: TGTGCCATCAGGGACAGGGAACTAGGTAATGAGCAGTTCTTC. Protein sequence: CAIRDRELGNEQFF.

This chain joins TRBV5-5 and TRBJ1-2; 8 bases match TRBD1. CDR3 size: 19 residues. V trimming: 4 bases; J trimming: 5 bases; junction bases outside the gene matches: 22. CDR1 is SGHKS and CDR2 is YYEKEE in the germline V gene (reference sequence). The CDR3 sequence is CASSPQGGQGAPGNYGYTF. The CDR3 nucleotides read TGTGCCAGCAGCCCCCAAGGTGGGCAGGGGGCCCCGGGTAATTATGGCTACACCTTC.

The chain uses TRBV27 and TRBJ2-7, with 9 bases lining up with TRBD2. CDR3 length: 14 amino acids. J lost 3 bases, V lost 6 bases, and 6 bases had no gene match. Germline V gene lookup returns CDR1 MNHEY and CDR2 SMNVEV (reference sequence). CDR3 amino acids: CASSPSGKIYEQYF. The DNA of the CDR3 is TGTGCCAGCAGCCCTAGCGGGAAAATCTACGAGCAGTACTTC.